This T cell receptor (beta chain) was captured in a study of cytomegalovirus exposure and HLA in healthy donors. Study-level points and caveats: In a later analysis, V- and J-gene trimming of beta chains associated with a DCLRE1C missense variant, replicated independently.

The PCR was carried out with 60 Vbeta primers and 13 Jbeta primers. This table comes from immunoSEQ multiplex PCR, and its TCRdb copy is limited to in-frame clones, with some not included. Of hundreds of thousands of clones in the sample, 72% were seen once. Turning to this clone: As yet, its antigen is unknown.

V was cut by 5 bases and J by 3 bases, with 18 bases left in between. Germline V CDR1 and CDR2: SGHNT, YENEEA. The CDR3 length is 16 residues. The chain joins TRBV11-3 to TRBJ2-3, with D tentatively TRBD2 (6 bases). This sequence originates from a female donor in good health and CMV-seronegative. The sequenced sample was PBMCs. The CDR3 nucleotides read TGTGCCAGCAGCCGATCCGGGACTGACATAACAGATACGCAGTATTTT. Translating gives CASSRSGTDITDTQYF.